This TCR beta chain was recovered during a study of blood T cell repertoires in COVID-19. Per the germline V gene, CDR1 is LNHNV and CDR2 is YYDKDF (reference sequence). Between the trimmed V and J ends, which lost 0 bases and 1 base, there was a span of 10 bases. The length of the CDR3 is 15 residues. TCRdb's table, derived via immunoSEQ multiplex PCR, lists solely in-frame clones and lacks some. The data hold 40,000 to 55,000 clones, with more than 90% observed a single time. The receptor was derived from a man aged 50 to 59 with COVID-19, enrolled during active disease. The genes are TRBV15 and TRBJ2-7; D gene unclear. The sample taken for sequencing was peripheral blood. CDR3: CATSRDLAASYEQYF. DNA of the CDR3: TGTGCCACCAGCAGAGATCTCGCGGCATCCTACGAGCAGTACTTC.